This TCR beta chain was retrieved from a study of identical twins. Points from the study as a whole: Among beta out-of-frame sequences, excess sharing between twins appeared weaker. Insertions ran lower in abundant cord blood beta clonotypes, though not in memory repertoires.

Note on this clonotype: Its antigen is currently unknown.

The germline gives CDR1 MGHDK, CDR2 SYGVNS. The CDR3 spans 15 residues. The V gene lost 4 bases and the J gene lost 4 bases, with 16 bases spanning the gap. Template switching introduced a universal primer site, and the cDNA bore unique molecular identifiers. One entry per CDR3 protein results from TCRdb running MiXCR on the 5' RACE reads. Here the sample spans fewer than 900,000 distinct CDR3 sequences, roughly 20% being singletons. The same sample was also studied in work on T cells expressing NK-cell markers.

The origin of this receptor is a woman aged 18-29 years in good health. Sequencing was performed on PBMCs. V is TRBV25-1 and J is TRBJ2-5; tentative D call: TRBD2 (5 bases). In DNA form, the CDR3 reads TGTGCCAGCAGTGCCCTCACCCCCGAGGGAGAGACCCAGTACTTC. Its protein is CASSALTPEGETQYF.